This paragraph reports one TCR beta chain. This sample was included in a study of technical replicates of blood from a handful of donors. Sequenced by immunoSEQ multiplex PCR; TCRdb stores in-frame clones only, minus some. The sample has 75,000 to 85,000 clones, 75% to 90% seen once. CDR3 length equals 11 residues. CDR1 and CDR2 from the germline V gene are SQVTM and ANQGSEA. V gave up 4 bases and J gave up 8 bases, with 11 bases separating them. This clonotype originated in a human donor in good health. Some clones in this sample may be carry-over from other donors' samples. This chain uses TRBV29-1 with TRBJ1-2; a possible D gene is TRBD1 (5 bases). Material for sequencing was PBMCs. CDR3: CSVAGSDGYTF. CDR3 DNA: TGCAGCGTTGCAGGGTCGGACGGCTACACCTTC.